This TCR beta chain was sequenced for a study of read filtering for tumor transcriptome and immune sequencing. From approximately 400 ng of RNA, a library with molecular barcoded alpha/delta and beta/gamma adaptors was made. TCRdb re-analysed the reads in MiXCR, keeping a single row per CDR3 protein. The sample holds tens of thousands of distinct CDR3 sequences, around 20% seen once. The CDR3 is 15 amino acids. Looked up from germline, CDR1 is DFQATT and CDR2 is SNEGSKA (reference sequence). Losses at the gene ends were 3 bases for V and 9 bases for J; bases not matched to a gene: 12. This clonotype was observed at least ten times.

The genes are TRBV20-1 and TRBJ2-1; 9 positions match TRBD1. This receptor was obtained from a donor at least 40 years old with multiple myeloma. The material sequenced was a population of CD138-negative cells sorted from bone marrow. For the CDR3, the DNA is TGCAGTGCTAGGGCCCCGGGACAGGGTTTTACTGAGCAGTTCTTC. This gives the protein CSARAPGQGFTEQFF.